This TCR beta chain emerged from a study of shared clonotypes between healthy human individuals (dated by TCRdb to about 2020). As for the study more broadly: The cohort comprised a couple of women and a few men aged 18 to 49 years. For each donor, CD4 naive and CD4 memory were each run on three plates, CD8 naive on two plates, and CD8 memory on one plate. The study deeply sequenced blood TCR repertoires of roughly five healthy adults to estimate repertoire size and the extent of clonotype sharing between individuals. Different laboratories and diverse techniques were used to prepare libraries and sequence TCR repertoires, to increase sequencing depth and limit assay-specific biases. Each donor's leukapheresis produced roughly between about 0.9 and 9.5 billion PBMCs.

Sequences KGHSH (CDR1) and LQKENI (CDR2) are obtained from the germline V gene. At the junction V is shortened by 3 bases and J by 6 bases; bases outside the gene matches: 5. The cysteine opens and the phenylalanine closes a CDR3 of 14 amino acids. Of all the DNA, just the CDR3 is kept, 42 bases in frame from base 1. Using the deep immunoSEQ assay, multiplex PCR amplified TCR CDR3 regions from genomic DNA. For each cell subset, the extracted genomic DNA was distributed evenly across all wells of several immunoSEQ 96-well plates, and each plate served as one replicate. Each replicate PCR for sorted subsets received around 0.2 ug genomic DNA, equal to 30,000 or so T cell genomes. Purified libraries were quantified with a Qubit 3.0 fluorometer, sized on a Bioanalyzer 2100, and re-quantified with the KAPA Library Quantification kit. Every immunoSEQ 96-well plate was sequenced on a separate single-read 150-cycle Illumina NextSeq 550 flow cell. From the authors' description of their analysis: The immunoSEQ output contained only junctional sequences without quality scores, so filtering could not match that applied to full-length reads. Sequences were annotated with PyIR, a Python wrapper for IgBLAST v1.9, using IMGT germline references to assign V/J genes and CDR3. Reads were filtered out if the reads had weak V/J assignments (E-value above 1e-6), no CDR3, stop codons, out-of-frame junctions, or ambiguous translated residues. A V3J clonotype was defined by an identical inferred V gene, J gene, and CDR3 amino acid sequence. The percentage overlap between two repertoires was calculated by dividing the number of shared unique clonotypes by the size of the smaller repertoire. Richness of each repertoire was evaluated using RTK rarefaction, the Chao1 estimator, and Recon v2.1 estimates of unobserved clonotypes. Generation probabilities for all TCRbeta clonotypes obtained by the gDNA method from a handful of donors were computed using OLGA. As stored in TCRdb, this immuneACCESS dataset retains in-frame rearrangements with V and J assigned. A fraction of the clones does not appear; measured against another copy, unresolved V genes explain less than half of the discrepancy, and the remainder lacks a known reason. That table supplies the V and J calls and clone size; D and trimming were determined from the DNA. The sample contains roughly 640,000 clones, approximately 97% of them found a single time. The ten largest clones represent 0.057% of the sample.

The donors were healthy, HIV-negative adults who had no recently reported acute infections or vaccinations. Only Caucasian adults living in Nashville, Tennessee, USA were represented among the donors. CD4+ T cells were enriched by magnetic negative selection, after which naive cells were positively selected on CD45RA and the negative fraction was taken as the memory subset. Blood was obtained by leukapheresis, after which PBMCs were separated by Ficoll-Histopaque density gradient centrifugation and cryopreserved in liquid nitrogen vapor phase. Analytical flow cytometry was used to check the purity and quantity of every magnetically sorted T cell population. Each sorted fraction had its genomic DNA isolated and then quantified by UV absorbance on a Nanodrop 2000c. The full study reports these points: Because the study included only a small number of donors, the genetic and exposure-history diversity represented was limited. Rarefaction of sorted-subset datasets indicated incomplete sequencing despite the large sequencing depth. Estimated clonotype richness was generally larger for naive than for memory subsets. When a handful of donors were compared, the shared fraction of clonotypes was 5% to 6.5% for naive CD4, around 4% for naive CD8, more than 2% for memory CD4, and approximately 0.4% for memory CD8. Sampling was limited to blood, and TCR repertoires in tissue likely differ from TCR repertoires in blood. Higher generation probabilities were observed for clonotypes shared by all four sorted-subset donors than for non-shared clonotypes. Based on pairwise subsampling, the degree of clonotype sharing among donors was expected to be affected by sequencing depth.

Comment on this clone: Its antigen is not yet known. Base qualities are not at hand, and no much larger clone is one base apart.

The clonotype originates from a woman aged 25 to 39 in good health. Material: naive CD4+ T cells sorted from blood. According to the study, the label for this sample's cell subset or site signals: CD45RA+ positively selected. The rearrangement joined TRBV18 to TRBJ2-3; 8 middle bases align to TRBD1. The CDR3 region: CASSPETGADTQYF. The DNA sequence is given as TGTGCCAGCTCACCCGAGACAGGGGCTGATACGCAGTATTTT.